This T cell receptor (beta chain) appears in the sequencing data of a study of cytomegalovirus exposure and HLA in healthy donors (dated by TCRdb to about 2017). In terms of the full investigation: In an earlier analysis of 550 to 750 of the donors, 276 Gb of sequence data and 90 million to 130 million unique TCR beta sequences from 180 million or so T cells were reported. An early release that covered more than 550 HLA-typed donors contained approximately 300 gigabases of sequencing data and some 87 million unique TCR sequences. Among the roughly 400 genotyped donors, about 83% belonged to the genetic ancestry cluster associated with self-reported Caucasian donors. The study was designed to test whether signatures of past pathogen exposure could be identified by cataloging public T cell receptors. The study profiled the T cell repertoires of more than 500 subjects by immunosequencing and related them to cytomegalovirus serostatus. Besides the first cohort of 666 subjects, a separate validation cohort made up of over 100 different subjects was used. High-throughput TCR immunosequencing, statistical association of individual TCRs with disease status, and machine learning were combined to predict cytomegalovirus infection status. A later analysis re-examined previously published TCR beta repertoires from 500 to 700 donors and added high-resolution HLA genotyping to investigate patterns of TCR occurrence. Rather than using new phenotypic data, the later analysis identified candidate immune exposures from TCR beta sequences and from how often those sequences occurred across donors. An earlier analysis of several hundred of the donors applied high-throughput TCR beta sequencing to assess whether each TCR beta V gene segment acted as functional or pseudogenic. Donor age, sex, ethnicity and CMV serostatus were collected together with the repertoire data. A later genetic analysis took genome-wide SNP genotypes for about 65% of the 666 donors and used that subset as a discovery cohort. Every repertoire in the discovery cohort had been generated on one and the same sequencing platform. Class I and class II HLA loci were covered by the typing at four-digit resolution. The number of donors typed differed by locus, with roughly 629-640 for A, B, C, DRB1 and DQB1, around 520 for DQA1, some 570 for DPA1, and some 470 for DPB1. Roughly 5 DR-DQ haplotypes were handled as single units for association and clustering, since linkage in the cohort was strong. On average, over 200,000 unique TCR beta nucleotide sequences were sequenced per donor among 350 to 400 genotyped donors of the cohort, with about 17% of those sequences being non-productive.

The paper as a whole reports these results and caveats: A later genetic analysis reported fewer N-insertions in productive TCRs among donors in an Asian-associated ancestry cluster than the roughly 700-donor mean. Three of the identified cytomegalovirus-associated TCR beta chains were confirmed in vitro to be specific for cytomegalovirus antigens. Linkage disequilibrium might explain the correlated functional status among segregating V segments, but an unknown experimental factor could not be ruled out. In a later analysis, TCR association rates were found to vary across HLA loci, with the most associated TCRs seen for DRB1 alleles and the fewest for HLA-C alleles. Roughly uniform sequencing depth across donors was assumed in presence/absence analyses, although this assumption may not hold. A cluster of highly shared sequence variants was judged likely to represent a technical artifact of the sequencing pipeline. While some public TCRs were present in many individuals, most TCR sequences turned up only very rarely across donors. The only immune exposure information available for the cohort was CMV serostatus. Fewer than 20 rarely observed V segments, including chromosome 9 orphons, were excluded from the earlier analysis of several hundred of the donors because counts were too low. The classifier was reported to diagnose cytomegalovirus status with high specificity and sensitivity in both the original and validation cohorts. In a later analysis, HLA-associated TCR beta chains showed more clonal expansion and lower generation probabilities than non-associated chains that were equally common. According to a later analysis, most CMV-associated TCR beta chains appeared to be HLA-restricted, and the HLA associations seemed to be driven largely by CMV exposure. In a later genetic analysis, a missense DCLRE1C variant was associated with V-gene and J-gene trimming of TCR beta chains, and the association was replicated in an independent cohort. According to a later analysis, parvovirus B19, influenza, CMV and Epstein-Barr virus appeared linked to several top co-occurrence clusters. A later analysis associated 16,951 TCR beta sequences with specific HLA alleles at a false discovery rate of 0.05. Because some donors lacked HLA typing at each locus, the association tests relied only on the typed subset. In this cohort, only TCR beta chains were sequenced, and detectable features were limited by the absence of alpha or paired-chain data. An earlier analysis of some 560 of the donors showed that most TCR beta V segments appeared in productive rearrangements either about 87% or about 30% of the time, which broadly matched IMGT annotations. When HLA alleles, especially DR and DQ, strongly co-occurred, TCR associations were difficult to assign to individual alleles. A total of about 150 TCR beta chains were listed by the study as associated with cytomegalovirus. The 87-base-pair reads could not distinguish some IMGT-functional V segments, including TRBV6-2 and TRBV6-3, so those segments were excluded. The authors suggested that the approach could potentially be extended to other disease states and immunological phenotypes. A further reported finding was that TCR beta sequences accurately predicted the HLA-A and HLA-B alleles for most subjects in the first cohort.

Library preparation employed the immunoSEQ multiplex PCR assay. For the multiplex PCR, a mixture combining 60 forward primers for TCR Vbeta segments and 13 reverse primers for TCR Jbeta segments was used. Amplification of the CDR3 region of rearranged TCR beta genes was performed with a multiplex PCR assay on genomic DNA. The amplified TCR beta libraries were sequenced on the Illumina HiSeq System as 87-base-pair reads. As for how the authors treated the data: In a later analysis, roughly 80 million unique TCR beta chains were counted across the 650 to 750 repertoires, and roughly 11 million of these chains were shared by at least two donors. Raw reads were error-corrected and collapsed into unique sequences by a nearest-neighbor algorithm in which closely related sequences were merged to remove PCR and sequencing errors. CDR3 sequences were aligned to IMGT reference sequences to assign V, D and J gene segments. For a sequence to be retained, a match of at least six nucleotides to both a V gene segment and a J gene segment was required. Rearrangements were classified as productive when the CDR3 lacked stop codons and remained in frame with V and J, and all other rearrangements were classified as non-productive. CDR3 was defined by IMGT convention, running from the second conserved V-encoded cysteine to the conserved J-encoded phenylalanine. Sequences without an unambiguous match to a single V gene segment were excluded from the earlier analysis of a few hundred of the donors. In an earlier analysis of almost 600 of the donors, a V segment was called functional when productive rearrangements were above 56.7%, and segregating when the standard deviation between donors exceeded 5%. A statistical classification framework was developed to diagnose cytomegalovirus status using the catalog of TCR beta chain sequences. A later analysis assigned V and J genes by comparing TCR nucleotide sequences with IMGT/GENE-DB human TR gene sequences. In a later analysis, CDR3 sequences and most-parsimonious VDJ recombination scenarios were assigned using the TCRdist pipeline. In a later analysis, each TCR beta chain was defined by its CDR3 amino acid sequence together with its V-gene family, and reads without a unique V-gene family were excluded. To address suspected cross-contamination and a sequencing artifact, a later analysis removed approximately 590 highly shared, low-generation-probability nucleotide sequences. A later analysis calculated a clonal expansion index for each public chain from normalized within-repertoire ranks of inferred template counts. Generation probabilities in a later analysis came from a VDJ recombination model fitted to out-of-frame rearrangements, and those results were checked against IGoR. A later analysis scored TCR-TCR, TCR-HLA and TCR-CMV co-occurrence with hypergeometric tests, applying a repertoire-size bias correction to TCR pairs. False discovery rates were estimated in a later analysis by permuting HLA or CMV assignments 20 times. A later analysis grouped co-occurring TCRs with DBSCAN, adding TCRdist sequence similarity when clustering within HLA-allele-positive subsets. Repertoires with fewer than 30,000 or more than 120,000 public chains were left out of co-occurrence clustering, as were five repertoires with anomalous nucleotide sharing. This is the immuneACCESS table as TCRdb keeps it, with only in-frame sequences that have V and J called. A part of the clones is gone; compared with another copy, unresolved V genes explain less than half, and the rest is unexplained. The V and J calls and the clone size are those of that table, but D and trimming were determined from the DNA. The sample contains about 210,000 clones, about three quarters of them found a single time. The leading ten clones occupy 1.5% to 2% of the sample.

CDR3 length: 15 amino acids, cysteine to phenylalanine. The kept DNA is CDR3 alone, 45 bases in frame from the first base. Trimmed from V: 3 bases; trimmed from J: 0 bases; junction bases lacking a gene match: 5. The germline V gene (reference sequence) gives CDR1 as GTSNPN and CDR2 as SVGIG. Comment on this clone: No antigen is known for it. Base qualities are missing; no much larger clone stands one base away.

The cohort comprised fewer than 750 healthy bone marrow donors. At the time of sampling, every cohort member was nominally healthy, though immune exposures that went unrecorded were likely present. The donor tested CMV seronegative and was one of the 352 seronegative cohort members. Each donor provided a peripheral blood sample, and peripheral blood mononuclear cells were used for TCR beta sequencing. The Qiagen DNeasy Blood Extraction Kit was used to extract genomic DNA from the blood cell samples. Input material: PBMCs. This clonotype was obtained from a male donor in good health and CMV-seronegative. The V gene is TRBV30 and the J gene is TRBJ2-1; 7 bases in the junction line up with TRBD2. The CDR3 region has the sequence CAWSPRGGSYNEQFF. The sequence in DNA is TGTGCCTGGAGCCCCCGCGGGGGCTCCTACAATGAGCAGTTCTTC.